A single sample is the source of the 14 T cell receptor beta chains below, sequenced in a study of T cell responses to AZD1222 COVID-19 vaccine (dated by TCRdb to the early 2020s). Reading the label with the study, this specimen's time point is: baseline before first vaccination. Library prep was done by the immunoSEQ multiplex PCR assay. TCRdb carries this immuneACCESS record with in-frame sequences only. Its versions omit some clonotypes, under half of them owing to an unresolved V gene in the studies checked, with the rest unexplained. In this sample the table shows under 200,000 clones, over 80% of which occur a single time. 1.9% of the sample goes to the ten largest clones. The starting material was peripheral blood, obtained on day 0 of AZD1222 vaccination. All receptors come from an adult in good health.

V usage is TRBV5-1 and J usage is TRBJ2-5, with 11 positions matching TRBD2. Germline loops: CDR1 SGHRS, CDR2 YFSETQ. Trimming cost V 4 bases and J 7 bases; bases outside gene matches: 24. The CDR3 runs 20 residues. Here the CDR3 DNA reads TGCGCCAGCAGCCGGGGGGAACAGGGCCTCGAACTAGCGGGGGCCATGACCCAGTACTTC. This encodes CASSRGEQGLELAGAMTQYF.

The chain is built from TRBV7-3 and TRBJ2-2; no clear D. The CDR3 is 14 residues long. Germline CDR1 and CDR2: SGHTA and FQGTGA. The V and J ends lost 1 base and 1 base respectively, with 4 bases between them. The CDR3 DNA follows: TGTGCCAGCAGCTTAAGCGGGAACACCGGGGAGCTGTTTTTT. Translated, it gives CASSLSGNTGELFF.

The CDR3 reads CASSYQGPYEQYF. The CDR3 DNA reads as TGTGCCAGCAGTTATCAGGGACCCTACGAGCAGTACTTC. This rearrangement joins TRBV6-2 or TRBV6-3 to TRBJ2-7, with D tentatively TRBD1 or TRBD2 (5 bases each). The CDR3 extends over 13 amino acids. With 3 bases removed from V and 2 bases from J, the gap between germline ends came to 8 bases. The germline V gene has CDR1 MNHEY and CDR2 SVGEGT.

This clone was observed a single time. DNA for the CDR3: TGTGCCAGCAGCTTAGGCGCGGGAGGCACCTACGAGCAGTACTTC. This codes for CASSLGAGGTYEQYF. The chain is built from TRBV7-6 and TRBJ2-7; 8 bases are a match to TRBD2. With V trimmed by 1 base and J by 2 bases, 4 bases remained unmatched. The germline V gene has CDR1 SGHVS and CDR2 FNYEAQ. This CDR3 region has 15 residues.

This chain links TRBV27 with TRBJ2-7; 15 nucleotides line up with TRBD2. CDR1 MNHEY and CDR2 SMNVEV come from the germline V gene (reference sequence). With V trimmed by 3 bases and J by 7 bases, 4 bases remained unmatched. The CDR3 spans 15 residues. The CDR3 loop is CASSFAGTSGGEQYF. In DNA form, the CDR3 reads TGTGCCAGCAGTTTCGCCGGGACTAGCGGGGGGGAGCAGTACTTC.

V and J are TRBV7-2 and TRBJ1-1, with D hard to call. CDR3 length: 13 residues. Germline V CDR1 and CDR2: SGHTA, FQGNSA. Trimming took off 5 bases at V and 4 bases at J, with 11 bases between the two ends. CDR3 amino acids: CASSLEAITEAFF. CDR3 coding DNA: TGTGCCAGCAGCCTAGAGGCCATCACTGAAGCTTTCTTT. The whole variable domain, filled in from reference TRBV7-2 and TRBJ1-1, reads GAGVSQSPSNKVTEKGKDVELRCDPISGHTALYWYRQSLGQGLEFLIYFQGNSAPDKSGLPSDRFSAERTGGSVSTLTIQRTQQEDSAVYLCASSLEAITEAFFGQGTRLTVV.

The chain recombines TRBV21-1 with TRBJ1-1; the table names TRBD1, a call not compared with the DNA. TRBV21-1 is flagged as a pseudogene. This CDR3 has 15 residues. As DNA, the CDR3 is TGTGCCAGCAGCAAAAAGCTAGGGGGATACACTGAAGCTTTCTTT. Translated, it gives CASSKKLGGYTEAFF.

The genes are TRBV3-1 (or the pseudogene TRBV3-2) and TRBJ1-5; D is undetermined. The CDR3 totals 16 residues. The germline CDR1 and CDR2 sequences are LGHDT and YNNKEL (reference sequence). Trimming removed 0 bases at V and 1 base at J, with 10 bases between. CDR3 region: CASSQDLPGSNQPQHF. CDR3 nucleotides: TGTGCCAGCAGCCAAGATTTACCCGGGAGCAATCAGCCCCAGCATTTT.

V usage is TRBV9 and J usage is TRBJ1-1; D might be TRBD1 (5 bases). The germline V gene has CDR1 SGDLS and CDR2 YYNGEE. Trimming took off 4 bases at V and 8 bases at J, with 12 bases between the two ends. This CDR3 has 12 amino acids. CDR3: CASSFRDGEAFF. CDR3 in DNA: TGTGCCAGCAGCTTTCGGGACGGAGAAGCTTTCTTT.

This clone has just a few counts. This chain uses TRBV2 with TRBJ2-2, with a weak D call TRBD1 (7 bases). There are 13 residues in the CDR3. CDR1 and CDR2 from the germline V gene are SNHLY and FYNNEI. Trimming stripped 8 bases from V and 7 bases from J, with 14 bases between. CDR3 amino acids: CASLDRRGGELFF. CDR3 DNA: TGTGCCAGCTTGGACAGGAGGGGCGGGGAGCTGTTTTTT.

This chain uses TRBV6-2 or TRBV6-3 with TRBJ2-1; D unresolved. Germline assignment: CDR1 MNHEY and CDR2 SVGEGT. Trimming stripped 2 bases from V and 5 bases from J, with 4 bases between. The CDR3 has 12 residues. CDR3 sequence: CASSYTHNEQFF. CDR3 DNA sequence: TGTGCCAGCAGTTACACCCACAATGAGCAGTTCTTC.

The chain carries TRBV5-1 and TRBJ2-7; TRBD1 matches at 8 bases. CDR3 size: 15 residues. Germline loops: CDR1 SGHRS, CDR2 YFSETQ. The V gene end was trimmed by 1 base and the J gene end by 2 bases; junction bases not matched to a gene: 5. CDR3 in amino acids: CASSLHRTGTYEQYF. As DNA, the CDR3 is TGCGCCAGCAGCTTGCACCGGACAGGGACCTACGAGCAGTACTTC. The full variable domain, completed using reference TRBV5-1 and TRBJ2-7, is KAGVTQTPRYLIKTRGQQVTLSCSPISGHRSVSWYQQTPGQGLQFLFEYFSETQRNKGNFPGRFSGRQFSNSRSEMNVSTLELGDSALYLCASSLHRTGTYEQYFGPGTRLTVT.

The CDR3, as DNA: TGTGCCAGTAGCGACAACTACGAGCAGTACTTC. It encodes CASSDNYEQYF. V gene TRBV19 combines with J gene TRBJ2-7, with D unclear. V was trimmed by 6 bases and J by 3 bases, leaving 6 bases between them. The germline CDR1 and CDR2 sequences are LNHDA and SQIVND (reference sequence). This CDR3 spans 11 amino acids.

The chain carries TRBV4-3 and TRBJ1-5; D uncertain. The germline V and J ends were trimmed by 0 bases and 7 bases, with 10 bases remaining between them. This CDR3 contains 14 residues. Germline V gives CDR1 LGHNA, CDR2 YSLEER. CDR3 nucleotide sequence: TGCGCCAGCAGCCAAGATTTCGAGAAACAGCCCCAGCATTTT. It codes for CASSQDFEKQPQHF.